A selection of T cell receptor beta chains follows, all from one sample in a study of blood T cell repertoires in COVID-19. Data came from immunoSEQ multiplex PCR; TCRdb stores just in-frame clones and leaves some out. The table has tens of thousands of clones, approximately 87% seen once. The sample comprised peripheral blood. These receptors came from a human donor in a cohort sampled during active COVID-19. Both conserved end residues are part of each CDR3. Fields, in order: D gene, J gene, V gene, clone size, CDR3 DNA, CDR3 protein. D genes are given only for firm matches. A clone size is listed for some rows: how often the clone was seen (once, few, many), or a class if it is expanded.

d_call: NA
j_call: TRBJ2-4
v_call: TRBV6-2/TRBV6-3
clone_size: once
cdr3_nt: TGTGCCAGCAGTTACTGGCAGGGGTACGAAAACATTCAGTACTTC
cdr3_aa: CASSYWQGYENIQYF

d_call: NA
j_call: TRBJ1-1
v_call: TRBV11-2
clone_size: NA
cdr3_nt: TGTGCCAGCAGCAAAGGGGGAATTACTGAAGCTTTCTTT
cdr3_aa: CASSKGGITEAFF

d_call: TRBD1
j_call: TRBJ1-2
v_call: TRBV7-2
clone_size: NA
cdr3_nt: TGTGCCAGCAGCAAGGGACAGGTCTATGGCTACACCTTC
cdr3_aa: CASSKGQVYGYTF

d_call: TRBD1
j_call: TRBJ2-1
v_call: TRBV6-5
clone_size: NA
cdr3_nt: TGTGCCAGCAGCCCGGGACAGTTGTACAATGAGCAGTTCTTC
cdr3_aa: CASSPGQLYNEQFF

d_call: NA
j_call: TRBJ1-2
v_call: TRBV9
clone_size: NA
cdr3_nt: TGTGCCAGCAGCGTAGACAGCAACTATGGCTACACCTTC
cdr3_aa: CASSVDSNYGYTF

d_call: TRBD2
j_call: TRBJ2-7
v_call: TRBV19
clone_size: few
cdr3_nt: TGTGCCAGTAGTCCGGCTAGCGGGGCCCCCCGCTCCTACGAGCAGTACTTC
cdr3_aa: CASSPASGAPRSYEQYF

d_call: TRBD2
j_call: TRBJ2-1
v_call: TRBV7-6
clone_size: NA
cdr3_nt: TGTGCCAGCAGCCTAGAGGCTAGCGGGACCTCCTACAATGAGCAGTTCTTC
cdr3_aa: CASSLEASGTSYNEQFF

d_call: NA
j_call: TRBJ1-6
v_call: TRBV6-5
clone_size: once
cdr3_nt: TGTGCCAGCAGTACGGACAGTATAAATTCACCCCTCCACTTT
cdr3_aa: CASSTDSINSPLHF

d_call: TRBD2
j_call: TRBJ2-5
v_call: TRBV3-1/TRBV3-2
clone_size: NA
cdr3_nt: TGTGCCAGCAGCCAAGAAAAGCGGGGGGGTTTGACCCAGTACTTC
cdr3_aa: CASSQEKRGGLTQYF

d_call: NA
j_call: TRBJ2-3
v_call: TRBV14
clone_size: NA
cdr3_nt: TGTGCCAGCAGCCAATTTTATGGACTGGCAGATACGCAGTATTTT
cdr3_aa: CASSQFYGLADTQYF

d_call: NA
j_call: TRBJ2-7
v_call: TRBV5-1
clone_size: few
cdr3_nt: TGCGCCAGCAGCTTGGTAGGGGTTACCTACGAGCAGTACTTC
cdr3_aa: CASSLVGVTYEQYF

d_call: NA
j_call: TRBJ2-1
v_call: TRBV5-1
clone_size: NA
cdr3_nt: TGCGCCAGCAGCTCCGGACAGAGCTACAATGAGCAGTTCTTC
cdr3_aa: CASSSGQSYNEQFF

d_call: NA
j_call: TRBJ2-2
v_call: TRBV13
clone_size: NA
cdr3_nt: TGTGCCAGCAGTCGCAGGGGCACCGGGGAGCTGTTTTTT
cdr3_aa: CASSRRGTGELFF

d_call: NA
j_call: TRBJ1-2
v_call: TRBV7-8
clone_size: NA
cdr3_nt: TGTGCCAGCAGCCCCAGGGGCCGGGGCTATGGCTACACCTTC
cdr3_aa: CASSPRGRGYGYTF

d_call: NA
j_call: TRBJ1-2
v_call: TRBV6-5
clone_size: NA
cdr3_nt: TGTGCCAGCAGTTACTCGGGAGTAGGTGGCTACACCTTC
cdr3_aa: CASSYSGVGGYTF

d_call: TRBD1
j_call: TRBJ2-7
v_call: TRBV7-9
clone_size: NA
cdr3_nt: TGTGCCAGCAGCCCGACAGGGGTGAACGAGCAGTACTTC
cdr3_aa: CASSPTGVNEQYF

d_call: NA
j_call: TRBJ2-2
v_call: TRBV5-4
clone_size: once
cdr3_nt: TGTGCCAGCAGCTCGGGCCCCAGAGGGACCGGGGAGCTGTTTTTT
cdr3_aa: CASSSGPRGTGELFF

d_call: TRBD2
j_call: TRBJ2-1
v_call: TRBV4-1
clone_size: NA
cdr3_nt: TGCGCCAGCAGCCGAGGGGAAACCAGCGGGGGTACCTACAATGAGCAGTTCTTC
cdr3_aa: CASSRGETSGGTYNEQFF

d_call: NA
j_call: TRBJ1-5
v_call: TRBV6-5
clone_size: NA
cdr3_nt: TGTGCCAGCAGTTACGGAGGGCATCAGCCCCAGCATTTT
cdr3_aa: CASSYGGHQPQHF

d_call: NA
j_call: TRBJ2-7
v_call: TRBV19
clone_size: NA
cdr3_nt: TGTGCCACCCGAGGATTCGGTAACGAGCAGTACTTC
cdr3_aa: CATRGFGNEQYF

d_call: TRBD1
j_call: TRBJ2-5
v_call: TRBV11-3
clone_size: NA
cdr3_nt: TGTGCCAGCAGCTTAGATCAAGGGGGCAGCAACCACCAGGGGACCCAGTACTTC
cdr3_aa: CASSLDQGGSNHQGTQYF

d_call: NA
j_call: TRBJ1-2
v_call: TRBV6-5
clone_size: NA
cdr3_nt: TGTGCCAGCAGCCTGGGGCAGGGGAATGGCTACACCTTC
cdr3_aa: CASSLGQGNGYTF

d_call: TRBD2
j_call: TRBJ2-3
v_call: TRBV29-1
clone_size: NA
cdr3_nt: TGCAGCGTCACCCCGGGGACTAGTGGGATTCTAAGTCTGCAGTATTTT
cdr3_aa: CSVTPGTSGILSLQYF

d_call: NA
j_call: TRBJ1-2
v_call: TRBV9
clone_size: NA
cdr3_nt: TGTGCCAGCAGCAACGAGCAGGGTTTTGGCTACACCTTC
cdr3_aa: CASSNEQGFGYTF

d_call: TRBD1
j_call: TRBJ2-4
v_call: TRBV19
clone_size: NA
cdr3_nt: TGTGCCAGTAGTATCCAGGGGGCCCCCCAAAACATTCAGTACTTC
cdr3_aa: CASSIQGAPQNIQYF

d_call: NA
j_call: TRBJ2-1
v_call: TRBV6-2/TRBV6-3
clone_size: NA
cdr3_nt: TGTGCCAGCAGTTACTCCCGGGACAATGAGCAGTTCTTC
cdr3_aa: CASSYSRDNEQFF

d_call: TRBD2
j_call: TRBJ2-1
v_call: TRBV24-1
clone_size: NA
cdr3_nt: TGTGCCACCAGTGACTCTAGCGGGGGGGCTTACAATGAGCAGTTCTTC
cdr3_aa: CATSDSSGGAYNEQFF

d_call: NA
j_call: TRBJ1-1
v_call: TRBV12-3/TRBV12-4
clone_size: NA
cdr3_nt: TGTGCCAGCGTCGACAGGATGACTGAAGCTTTCTTT
cdr3_aa: CASVDRMTEAFF

d_call: TRBD1
j_call: TRBJ1-6
v_call: TRBV19
clone_size: NA
cdr3_nt: TGTGCCAGTAGTATAGCTTCAGGGGGCGAGCCACCCCTCCACTTT
cdr3_aa: CASSIASGGEPPLHF

d_call: NA
j_call: TRBJ1-2
v_call: TRBV7-2
clone_size: NA
cdr3_nt: TGTGCCAGCAGCTTAGTCCCCAGGGGAATATTGGACACCTTC
cdr3_aa: CASSLVPRGILDTF

d_call: TRBD1
j_call: TRBJ2-3
v_call: TRBV2
clone_size: NA
cdr3_nt: TGTGCCAGCAGGCCTGACAGGGGGCGGGCAGATACGCAGTATTTT
cdr3_aa: CASRPDRGRADTQYF

d_call: TRBD1
j_call: TRBJ2-2
v_call: TRBV7-3
clone_size: once
cdr3_nt: TGTGCCAGCAGCCTACAGGGGGCGAACACCGGGGAGCTGTTTTTT
cdr3_aa: CASSLQGANTGELFF

d_call: TRBD1
j_call: TRBJ1-2
v_call: TRBV4-3
clone_size: NA
cdr3_nt: TGCGCCAGCAGCCAAGGGGACGGGACAGGGTTTGGCTACACCTTC
cdr3_aa: CASSQGDGTGFGYTF

d_call: NA
j_call: TRBJ1-3
v_call: TRBV28
clone_size: NA
cdr3_nt: TGTGCCAGCAGTTTCGGAGGCTCTGGAAACACCATATATTTT
cdr3_aa: CASSFGGSGNTIYF

d_call: NA
j_call: TRBJ2-7
v_call: TRBV6-2/TRBV6-3
clone_size: NA
cdr3_nt: TGTGCCAGCAGCAGACATAGCGCCTACGAGCAGTACTTC
cdr3_aa: CASSRHSAYEQYF

d_call: TRBD2
j_call: TRBJ2-3
v_call: TRBV5-4
clone_size: NA
cdr3_nt: TGTGCCAGCAGCTTGTCCAGCGGGGGTAAGGATACGCAGTATTTT
cdr3_aa: CASSLSSGGKDTQYF

d_call: TRBD1
j_call: TRBJ1-1
v_call: TRBV29-1
clone_size: NA
cdr3_nt: TGCAGCGCCGCGACAGGGTTCACTGAAGCTTTCTTT
cdr3_aa: CSAATGFTEAFF

d_call: TRBD1
j_call: TRBJ2-7
v_call: TRBV5-1
clone_size: NA
cdr3_nt: TGCGCCAGCAGCTTGGGGACAGGACCCTACGAGCAGTACTTC
cdr3_aa: CASSLGTGPYEQYF

d_call: TRBD1
j_call: TRBJ2-7
v_call: TRBV11-2
clone_size: NA
cdr3_nt: TGTGCCAGCAGCTTTGTGGGACAGGGGATCGAGCAGTACTTC
cdr3_aa: CASSFVGQGIEQYF

d_call: NA
j_call: TRBJ1-2
v_call: TRBV4-3
clone_size: NA
cdr3_nt: TGCGCCAGCAGCCAAGATCAAGGAGTTAACTATGGCTACACCTTC
cdr3_aa: CASSQDQGVNYGYTF

d_call: TRBD2
j_call: TRBJ2-2
v_call: TRBV11-2
clone_size: NA
cdr3_nt: TGTGCCAGCAGCCTAAAACTAGCGGGGGCCGGGACCGGGGAGCTGTTTTTT
cdr3_aa: CASSLKLAGAGTGELFF

d_call: TRBD2
j_call: TRBJ2-3
v_call: TRBV7-9
clone_size: NA
cdr3_nt: TGTGCCAGCAGCCTTCGGGGGGGCCCCGTGAGCACAGATACGCAGTATTTT
cdr3_aa: CASSLRGGPVSTDTQYF

d_call: NA
j_call: TRBJ1-4
v_call: TRBV4-3
clone_size: NA
cdr3_nt: TGCGCCAGCAGCAAACGAGCAACTAATGAAAAACTGTTTTTT
cdr3_aa: CASSKRATNEKLFF

d_call: NA
j_call: TRBJ2-7
v_call: TRBV7-9
clone_size: NA
cdr3_nt: TGTGCCAGCAGCCCAGGCCCAGGGTCCTCCTACGAGCAGTACTTC
cdr3_aa: CASSPGPGSSYEQYF

d_call: TRBD1
j_call: TRBJ1-1
v_call: TRBV28
clone_size: NA
cdr3_nt: TGTGCCAGCAGACGTACAGGGGGCACTGAAGCTTTCTTT
cdr3_aa: CASRRTGGTEAFF

d_call: TRBD1
j_call: TRBJ2-3
v_call: TRBV5-1
clone_size: NA
cdr3_nt: TGCGCCAGCAGCACAGGGGCGTTAAGGGATACGCAGTATTTT
cdr3_aa: CASSTGALRDTQYF

d_call: TRBD1
j_call: TRBJ2-7
v_call: TRBV6-2/TRBV6-3
clone_size: NA
cdr3_nt: TGTGCCAGCAGTTACCCCGGACAGGGGACCTACGAGCAGTACTTC
cdr3_aa: CASSYPGQGTYEQYF

d_call: NA
j_call: TRBJ1-1
v_call: TRBV3-1/TRBV3-2
clone_size: NA
cdr3_nt: TGTGCCAGCAGCCAAGATCAGAGGAGGGGCGCTGAAGCTTTCTTT
cdr3_aa: CASSQDQRRGAEAFF

d_call: NA
j_call: TRBJ1-2
v_call: TRBV4-3
clone_size: NA
cdr3_nt: TGCGCCAGCAGCCAAGATGTTGCCAGGGGAAGATATGGCTACACCTTC
cdr3_aa: CASSQDVARGRYGYTF